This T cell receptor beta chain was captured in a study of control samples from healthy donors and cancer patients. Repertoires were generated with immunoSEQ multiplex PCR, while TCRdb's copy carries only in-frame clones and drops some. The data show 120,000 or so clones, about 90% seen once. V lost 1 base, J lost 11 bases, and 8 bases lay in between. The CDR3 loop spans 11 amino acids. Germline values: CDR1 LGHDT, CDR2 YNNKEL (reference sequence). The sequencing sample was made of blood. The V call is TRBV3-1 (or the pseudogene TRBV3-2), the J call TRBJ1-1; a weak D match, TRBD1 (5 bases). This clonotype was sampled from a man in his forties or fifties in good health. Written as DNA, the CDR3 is TGTGCCAGCAGCCAAGCCAGGGTCGCTTTCTTT. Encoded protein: CASSQARVAFF.